The 17 T cell receptor beta chains below come from one sample, sequenced in a study of blood T cells in healthy people across ages. Combining a sample-barcoded 5' primer with a J-beta primer mix, a second PCR ran for about 6 to 12 cycles. MiXCR, applied by TCRdb to the 5' RACE reads, yields one record per CDR3 protein. The sample has about 800,000 distinct CDR3 sequences, about 62% seen once. The sample taken for sequencing was blood. These receptors all come from a man aged 25 to 40 in good health.

The chain has TRBV11-2 and TRBJ2-4, with D possibly matching TRBD1 (5 bases). The closer fit of TRBJ2-7 to the DNA end suggests the J call may be wrong. This CDR3 has 12 amino acids. The germline V gene has CDR1 SGHAT and CDR2 FQNNGV. The CDR3 nucleotides are TGTGCCAGCAAGGGGTCCTACTACGAGCAGTACTTC. It codes for CASKGSYYEQYF.

V gene TRBV18 combines with J gene TRBJ1-2; the D gene is possibly TRBD1 (5 bases). Trimming stripped 0 bases from V and 4 bases from J, with 15 bases between. Looked up from germline, CDR1 is KGHSH and CDR2 is LQKENI. The CDR3 runs to 16 residues. The CDR3 DNA is TGTGCCAGCTCACCACCGGGCAGGGATGGAGTCTATGGCTACACCTTC. It is translated as CASSPPGRDGVYGYTF.

The rearrangement links TRBV20-1 to TRBJ2-4, with 7 bases fitting TRBD1. The CDR3 is 13 amino acids. Germline V gives CDR1 DFQATT, CDR2 SNEGSKA (reference sequence). The junction had 4 bases not matched to a gene; V was cut back by 3 bases and J by 5 bases. The DNA of the CDR3 is TGCAGTGCTAGTGGGGACAGCCAAAACATTCAGTACTTC. It is translated as CSASGDSQNIQYF.

This chain joins TRBV12-3 or TRBV12-4 and TRBJ1-2, with TRBD1 matching over 8 bases. This CDR3 comprises 14 residues. V lost 6 bases and J lost 7; bases outside the gene matches: 10. The chain's CDR3 is CASRPGGYFGGYTF. DNA for the CDR3: TGTGCCAGCAGGCCAGGGGGCTATTTTGGTGGCTACACCTTC.

V gene TRBV6-2 or TRBV6-3 combines with J gene TRBJ1-1; D uncertain. Per the germline V gene, CDR1 is MNHEY and CDR2 is SVGEGT. The CDR3 runs to 11 residues. V lost 6 bases and J lost 10, with 12 bases in between. The CDR3: CASSSGSRAFF. The CDR3 DNA reads TGTGCCAGCAGCAGTGGAAGTAGAGCTTTCTTT.

V and J are TRBV7-6 and TRBJ2-7; possible D gene TRBD1, 6 bases. This CDR3 has 17 amino acids. Germline CDR1 is SGHVS and CDR2 is FNYEAQ. V was pared by 3 bases and J by 0 bases, with 18 bases between. CDR3 region: CASSFSSTGDSSYEQYF. The DNA for the CDR3 is TGTGCCAGCAGCTTTAGTTCGACAGGTGATAGCTCCTACGAGCAGTACTTC.

This rearrangement joins TRBV20-1 to TRBJ2-5; D unclear. The CDR3 length is 13 residues. Germline CDR1 and CDR2: DFQATT and SNEGSKA (reference sequence). Deletions cut 6 bases from V and 1 base from J, with 12 bases between. CDR3 coding DNA: TGCAGTGCATACGAACAGATCCAAGAGACCCAGTACTTC. Amino acid sequence: CSAYEQIQETQYF.

This clonotype was seen just once. The CDR3 coding sequence is TGTGCCGGCGCCTTTGAAGGGGGGGCCTACGAGCAGTACTTC. Protein: CAGAFEGGAYEQYF. The V and J genes are TRBV2 and TRBJ2-7; a weak D match, TRBD2 (7 bases). With 11 bases removed from V and 2 bases from J, the gap between germline ends came to 19 bases. This CDR3 comprises 14 residues. Germline loops: CDR1 SNHLY, CDR2 FYNNEI.

V and J are TRBV7-6 and TRBJ2-5; no clear D. The CDR3 runs to 15 residues. Trimming left V 1 base short and J 5 bases short, with 14 bases between. The germline CDR1 and CDR2 sequences are SGHVS and FNYEAQ. For the CDR3, the DNA is TGTGCCAGCAGCTTAGTGGTTCGTAGGGTGGAGACCCAGTACTTC. Its translation is CASSLVVRRVETQYF.

The chain recombines TRBV7-2 with TRBJ2-5; TRBD2 matches at 8 bases. The V segment lost 5 bases and the J segment 3 bases; nucleotides outside the gene matches: 8. The germline V gene has CDR1 SGHTA and CDR2 FQGNSA. The CDR3 spans 15 residues. CDR3 sequence reads: CASSPTRGLEETQYF. DNA for the CDR3: TGTGCCAGCAGCCCAACAAGGGGACTAGAAGAGACCCAGTACTTC. Full variable domain (outside the CDR3, taken from reference TRBV7-2 and TRBJ2-5): GAGVSQSPSNKVTEKGKDVELRCDPISGHTALYWYRQSLGQGLEFLIYFQGNSAPDKSGLPSDRFSAERTGGSVSTLTIQRTQQEDSAVYLCASSPTRGLEETQYFGPGTRLLVL.

This chain uses TRBV3-1 with TRBJ2-1; tentative D call: TRBD2 (5 bases). The CDR3 consists of 15 residues. Trimming cost V 4 bases and J 8 bases, with 18 bases left between them. Germline V gene lookup returns CDR1 LGHDT and CDR2 YNNKEL (reference sequence). The CDR3 spells CASSRTRTLRDEQFF. The CDR3 DNA sequence: TGTGCCAGCAGCCGAACCAGGACCCTGAGGGATGAGCAGTTCTTC.

In its sample, this clonotype ranks as medium-sized. CDR3 DNA: TGCAGCGTAAGGGTGGCAGAGACCCAGTACTTC. It codes for CSVRVAETQYF. The V and J genes are TRBV29-1 and TRBJ2-5; D unresolved. Germline-derived CDR1 and CDR2 are SQVTM and ANQGSEA. The CDR3 loop spans 11 amino acids. The V gene lost 6 bases and the J gene lost 4 bases, with 9 bases spanning the gap.

The V gene is TRBV27, the J gene TRBJ2-5, with D possibly called TRBD1 or TRBD2 (6 bases each). Per the germline V gene, CDR1 is MNHEY and CDR2 is SMNVEV (reference sequence). V lost 6 bases and J 5 bases, leaving 19 bases between the germline ends. This CDR3 contains 15 residues. In DNA form, the CDR3 reads TGTGCCAGCAGCAACCTTGGGGGCGGGGACGAGACCCAGTACTTC. The encoded protein is CASSNLGGGDETQYF.

The J gene is TRBJ2-1, the V gene TRBV25-1; D not certain. Germline assignment: CDR1 MGHDK and CDR2 SYGVNS. The CDR3 runs to 16 residues. Trimming pared 5 bases from V and 5 bases from J, leaving 19 bases between. Here the CDR3 reads CASSPNRPRTHNEQFF. The DNA of the CDR3 is TGTGCCAGCAGTCCTAACCGACCCCGGACCCACAATGAGCAGTTCTTC.

The chain links TRBV9 to TRBJ2-4; D uncertain. The J call may be mistaken, given a closer DNA end match to TRBJ2-7. Germline loops: CDR1 SGDLS, CDR2 YYNGEE. CDR3 length: 14 residues. The CDR3 loop reads CASSVDGDYYEQYF. CDR3 nucleotides: TGTGCCAGCAGCGTAGATGGCGATTACTACGAGCAGTACTTC.

The chain has TRBV5-1 and TRBJ2-3, with 8 bases identical to TRBD2. Germline V gene sequence: CDR1 SGHRS, CDR2 YFSETQ. This CDR3 contains 17 residues. Losses at the gene ends were 0 bases for V and 3 bases for J; bases not matched to a gene: 9. The CDR3 region has the DNA TGCGCCAGCAGCTTGGATTTAGTAGCGGGGACGACAGATACGCAGTATTTT. It encodes CASSLDLVAGTTDTQYF.

This clonotype was seen a handful of times. This chain joins TRBV9 and TRBJ2-1; 8 bases match TRBD2. The V gene's germline CDR1 is SGDLS and CDR2 YYNGEE. J was trimmed by 4 bases and V by 0 bases; bases with no gene match: 3. The length of the CDR3 is 15 residues. The chain's CDR3 is CASSVDGGAYNEQFF. The CDR3 bases are TGTGCCAGCAGCGTAGACGGGGGGGCTTACAATGAGCAGTTCTTC. Using reference TRBV9 and TRBJ2-1 for the parts outside the CDR3, the full variable domain is DSGVTQTPKHLITATGQRVTLRCSPRSGDLSVYWYQQSLDQGLQFLIQYYNGEERAKGNILERFSAQQFPDLHSELNLSSLELGDSALYFCASSVDGGAYNEQFFGPGTRLTVL.